This TCR beta chain was sequenced in a study of Tregs in tolerant kidney transplant recipients. Method: immunoSEQ multiplex PCR; TCRdb's copy keeps in-frame clones and lacks some. Among fewer than 150,000 clones listed, about 90% were seen once. V shed 6 bases and J 5 bases; nucleotides not matched to a gene: 5. This CDR3 comprises 14 residues. Germline assignment: CDR1 MGHDK and CDR2 SYGVNS. Thawed PBMCs were FACS-sorted into unstimulated CD4+CD25+CD127- regulatory T cells, CD4+CD25- non-regulatory cells, CD4 and CD8 cells. The chain is built from TRBV25-1 and TRBJ2-7, with 12 bases matching TRBD2. Sequencing was done on a sample of CD4+ T cells from blood. The sequence was collected from a human donor in good health. CDR3 residues: CASRRTSGKNEQYF. As DNA, the CDR3 is TGTGCCAGCAGGAGGACTAGCGGGAAAAACGAGCAGTACTTC.